These 9 T cell receptor beta chains share one sample of origin, sequenced in a study of Graves' ophthalmopathy and Graves' hyperthyroidism. Transcripts of RNA were the source for amplifying TCR beta CDR3 regions. Second-round multiplex PCR came after a first-round RT-PCR that employed HTBI primers. TCRdb passed the multiplex PCR reads through MiXCR, listing each CDR3 protein once. The profile shows roughly 500,000 distinct CDR3 sequences, approximately 14% of them singletons. What was sequenced was blood. These receptors all come from a woman aged 25-40 years with Graves' ophthalmopathy.

This clonotype was seen more than once but under ten times. The V gene is TRBV14, the J gene TRBJ2-5, with 7 bases aligning to TRBD2. CDR1 SGHDN and CDR2 FVKESK come from the germline V gene. The CDR3 consists of 15 residues. The V gene end was trimmed by 4 bases and the J gene end by 3 bases; junction bases not matched to a gene: 8. The CDR3 reads CASSLLGSGEETQYF. The CDR3, as DNA: TGTGCCAGCAGCCTCCTCGGGAGCGGGGAAGAGACCCAGTACTTC. The variable domain in full, with the rest retrieved from reference TRBV14 and TRBJ2-5, is EAGVTQFPSHSVIEKGQTVTLRCDPISGHDNLYWYRRVMGKEIKFLLHFVKESKQDESGMPNNRFLAERTGGTYSTLKVQPAELEDSGVYFCASSLLGSGEETQYFGPGTRLLVL.

This clonotype was seen many times. The chain uses TRBV11-3 and TRBJ1-1; maybe TRBD1 (5 bases). V lost 5 bases to trimming and J lost 0 bases, with 10 bases between them. The CDR3 extends over 14 amino acids. Germline-derived CDR1 and CDR2 are SGHNT and YENEEA. The CDR3 region is CASSLDMMNTEAFF. CDR3 DNA: TGTGCCAGCAGCCTGGACATGATGAACACTGAAGCTTTCTTT.

This clonotype was seen ten or more times. The chain uses TRBV10-3 and TRBJ1-1; D call uncertain. Germline values: CDR1 ENHRY, CDR2 SYGVKD. Trimming shortened V by 8 bases and J by 1 base, and 11 bases separated the two germline ends. The length of the CDR3 is 13 residues. In DNA form, the CDR3 reads TGTGCCATCGGAACTACACCGAACACTGAAGCTTTCTTT. Translated, it gives CAIGTTPNTEAFF.

The V and J genes are TRBV11-2 and TRBJ2-2, with TRBD1 matching over 7 bases. The CDR3 extends over 17 amino acids. Germline-derived CDR1 and CDR2 are SGHAT and FQNNGV. V was clipped by 5 bases and J by 6 bases; unmatched bases: 15. Here the CDR3 reads CASSPDRVLYYPGELFF. CDR3 sequence (DNA): TGTGCCAGCAGCCCTGACAGGGTCCTTTATTACCCCGGGGAGCTGTTTTTT.

This clonotype has only a few counts. The chain combines TRBV2 with TRBJ1-2; D unresolved. CDR3 length: 13 residues. Germline V gene lookup returns CDR1 SNHLY and CDR2 FYNNEI. V was pared by 5 bases and J by 6 bases, with 13 bases between. As DNA, the CDR3 is TGTGCCAGCAGTCAATCCGGACCAGATGGCTACACCTTC. Translation gives CASSQSGPDGYTF.

The V and J genes are TRBV12-3 or TRBV12-4 and TRBJ2-5; possibly TRBD2 for D (6 bases). The CDR3 length is 14 residues. V shed 5 bases and J shed 3 bases, with 13 bases lying between them. The CDR3 DNA reads TGTGCCAGCAGTAGACGGGGGAGGAAAGAGACCCAGTACTTC. Protein sequence: CASSRRGRKETQYF.

This clonotype was counted between two and nine times. The gene calls are TRBV3-1 and TRBJ1-1; no firm D call. V lost 2 bases and J 0 bases, leaving 16 bases between the germline ends. The CDR3 is made up of 17 amino acids. Germline V CDR1 and CDR2: LGHDT, YNNKEL (reference sequence). CDR3 region: CASSQYSGRDMNTEAFF. In DNA, the CDR3 is TGTGCCAGCAGCCAATATTCGGGGAGAGACATGAACACTGAAGCTTTCTTT.

This clonotype was observed at least ten times. The chain carries TRBV5-6 and TRBJ1-1; no clear D. Germline V gene lookup returns CDR1 SGHDT and CDR2 YYEEEE. V shed 2 bases and J shed 0 bases, with 11 bases lying between them. The CDR3 runs 15 residues. For the CDR3, the DNA is TGTGCCAGCAGCTTAATGGGCCACTTGAACACTGAAGCTTTCTTT. Translating it yields CASSLMGHLNTEAFF.

This clonotype was recorded at least ten times. V and J are TRBV27 and TRBJ1-5; 11 positions match TRBD1. In germline, CDR1 is MNHEY, CDR2 SMNVEV (reference sequence). V shed 6 bases, J shed 1 base, and the junction held 2 bases outside the gene matches. This CDR3 comprises 15 residues. The CDR3 bases are TGTGCCAGCAGGGACAGGGGGCCAAGCAATCAGCCCCAGCATTTT. Translating gives CASRDRGPSNQPQHF.